The source of this T cell receptor beta chain is a study of T cells in Graves' hyperthyroidism and ophthalmopathy. Looked up from germline, CDR1 is ENHRY and CDR2 is SYGVKD. The CDR3 is 12 residues long. Trimming at V came to 8 bases and at J to 8 bases, leaving 2 bases not matched to a gene. This clonotype was seen repeatedly, ten times or more. Authors of the study amplified TCR beta CDR3 regions from RNA transcripts. HTBI primers were employed in a first-round RT-PCR of the TCR CDR3. Using its own MiXCR run on the multiplex PCR reads, TCRdb lists one record per CDR3 protein. The sample holds approximately 370,000 distinct CDR3 sequences, roughly 15% seen once.

The sequence was collected from a woman between 25 and 40 years old with Graves' hyperthyroidism that later progressed to Graves' ophthalmopathy. V gene TRBV10-3 combines with J gene TRBJ2-1; 11 nucleotides line up with TRBD2. Material: blood. CDR3 nucleotide sequence: TGTGCCATCCGTAGCGGGGGGGATGAGCAGTTCTTC. This sequence encodes CAIRSGGDEQFF.